The 15 T cell receptor beta chains listed next were all sequenced from one sample in a study of blood T cell repertoires in COVID-19. Profiled with immunoSEQ multiplex PCR; TCRdb holds only in-frame clones, not every one. The sample records some 250,000 clones, about 80% being singletons. The sequenced sample was peripheral blood. The receptor set was obtained from an elderly woman with acute or convalescent COVID-19.

The chain joins TRBV6-5 to TRBJ2-3, with 8 bases aligning to TRBD2. Per the germline V gene, CDR1 is MNHEY and CDR2 is SVGAGI. V shed 5 bases and J 0 bases; nucleotides not matched to a gene: 4. The length of the CDR3 is 15 residues. Here the CDR3 DNA reads TGTGCCAGCAGTCCTGGACTAGCTAGCACAGATACGCAGTATTTT. The encoded protein is CASSPGLASTDTQYF.

This sequence joins TRBV7-2 and TRBJ2-3; 9 nucleotides match TRBD1. The CDR3 has 15 amino acids. Unmatched junction bases numbered 4, after V lost 5 bases and J lost 1 base. CDR1 is SGHTA and CDR2 is FQGNSA in the germline V gene. The CDR3: CASSTQGAGTDTQYF. As DNA, the CDR3 is TGTGCCAGCAGCACACAGGGGGCCGGCACAGATACGCAGTATTTT.

The J gene is TRBJ2-7, the V gene TRBV29-1; possibly TRBD2 for D (5 bases). Trimming stripped 5 bases from V and 6 bases from J, with 14 bases between. The CDR3 loop spans 12 amino acids. Germline assignment: CDR1 SQVTM and CDR2 ANQGSEA. CDR3: CSVSPGRAEQYF. The CDR3 DNA reads as TGCAGCGTTTCCCCGGGAAGGGCCGAGCAGTACTTC.

The rearrangement uses TRBV11-2 and TRBJ1-1; the D is unclear. With 3 bases removed from V and 1 base from J, the gap between germline ends came to 9 bases. The CDR3 length is 14 residues. Germline CDR1 reads SGHAT; CDR2 reads FQNNGV. CDR3 protein: CASSLSHPNTEAFF. CDR3 in DNA: TGTGCCAGCAGCTTGAGTCACCCGAACACTGAAGCTTTCTTT. Looking up the rest from reference TRBV11-2 and TRBJ1-1 gives the full variable domain: EAGVAQSPRYKIIEKRQSVAFWCNPISGHATLYWYQQILGQGPKLLIQFQNNGVVDDSQLPKDRFSAERLKGVDSTLKIQPAKLEDSAVYLCASSLSHPNTEAFFGQGTRLTVV.

The chain uses TRBV6-6 and TRBJ2-2, with a tentative D call TRBD1 (5 bases). The ends were cut back, 2 bases at V and 6 bases at J, with 16 bases in the middle. The CDR3 has 16 residues. Germline V gene data show CDR1 as MNHNY and CDR2 as SVGAGI (reference sequence). The CDR3 coding sequence is TGTGCCAGCAGTTACGGGGCAGGGAAACCATCCGGGGAGCTGTTTTTT. Encoded protein: CASSYGAGKPSGELFF.

The chain recombines TRBV5-1 with TRBJ1-2, with a tentative D call TRBD1 (6 bases). This CDR3 contains 14 residues. Germline V lookup: CDR1 SGHRS, CDR2 YFSETQ. The V and J ends lost 0 bases and 6 bases respectively, with 12 bases between them. Here the CDR3 reads CASSLASGVDGYTF. CDR3 sequence (DNA): TGCGCCAGCAGCTTGGCGTCAGGGGTGGATGGCTACACCTTC. Full variable domain (rest looked up from reference TRBV5-1 and TRBJ1-2): KAGVTQTPRYLIKTRGQQVTLSCSPISGHRSVSWYQQTPGQGLQFLFEYFSETQRNKGNFPGRFSGRQFSNSRSEMNVSTLELGDSALYLCASSLASGVDGYTFGSGTRLTVV.

The chain is built from TRBV11-2 and TRBJ2-3; TRBD2 matches 13 bases. Germline V lookup: CDR1 SGHAT, CDR2 FQNNGV. The CDR3 has 16 residues. The V segment lost 5 bases and the J segment 4 bases; nucleotides outside the gene matches: 6. The CDR3 DNA reads as TGTGCCAGCAGCAGCCGACTAGCGGGGGGCCCAGATACGCAGTATTTT. Translated, it gives CASSSRLAGGPDTQYF.

CDR3 coding DNA: TGTGCCAGCAGCTTGGTGGGCCAGGGGGCCTACGAGCAGTACTTC. It yields the protein CASSLVGQGAYEQYF. The chain carries TRBV5-5 and TRBJ2-7; 7 bases align to TRBD1. The CDR3 totals 15 residues. Germline assignment: CDR1 SGHKS and CDR2 YYEKEE (reference sequence). V lost 0 bases to trimming and J lost 2 bases; unmatched junction nucleotides: 5.

The chain has TRBV6-1 and TRBJ2-1; possibly TRBD1 for D (5 bases). Germline V gene sequence: CDR1 MNHNS, CDR2 SASEGT. Trimming took 1 base from V and 3 from J, leaving 7 bases between them. CDR3 size: 14 residues. Here the CDR3 reads CASSEGGSYNEQFF. The CDR3 region has the DNA TGTGCCAGCAGTGAAGGGGGCAGCTACAATGAGCAGTTCTTC.

The chain links TRBV5-1 to TRBJ2-7, with 8 nucleotides matching TRBD1. J was trimmed by 2 bases and V by 6 bases; bases with no gene match: 10. The V gene's germline CDR1 is SGHRS and CDR2 YFSETQ. The CDR3 runs to 15 residues. Here the CDR3 reads CASTATGQGAYEQYF. As DNA, the CDR3 is TGCGCCAGCACCGCCACAGGACAGGGTGCCTACGAGCAGTACTTC.

V usage is TRBV27 and J usage is TRBJ1-2, with D possibly matching TRBD1 (6 bases). Germline V gene sequence: CDR1 MNHEY, CDR2 SMNVEV (reference sequence). This CDR3 has 15 residues. The V and J ends lost 2 bases and 6 bases respectively, with 16 bases between them. This chain's CDR3 is CASSLLPPGADGYTF. DNA of the CDR3: TGTGCCAGCAGTTTACTACCTCCAGGGGCTGATGGCTACACCTTC.

The rearrangement joins TRBV9 to TRBJ2-1, with TRBD1 matching over 9 bases. V dropped 0 bases and J dropped 7; count of bases not matched to a gene: 8. This CDR3 has 16 amino acids. Germline CDR1 SGDLS, CDR2 YYNGEE. CDR3 DNA sequence: TGTGCCAGCAGCGTAGTTGTCGGGACAGGGAGGAATGAGCAGTTCTTC. Residues: CASSVVVGTGRNEQFF.

The V call is TRBV5-4, the J call TRBJ2-7, with 8 bases identical to TRBD1. Germline V gene lookup returns CDR1 SGHNT and CDR2 YYREEE (reference sequence). This CDR3 is built from 15 residues. The V gene end was trimmed by 3 bases and the J gene end by 6 bases; junction bases not matched to a gene: 11. CDR3 protein: CASSWDPDRAPEQYF. DNA of the CDR3: TGTGCCAGCAGCTGGGACCCGGACAGGGCTCCCGAGCAGTACTTC.

This chain connects TRBV1 to TRBJ2-2; TRBD2 is the table's D call, not checked against the DNA. TRBV1 is annotated as a pseudogene. The CDR3 totals 22 residues. The CDR3 spells CTSSQAPRPAGGNKPNTGELFF. The CDR3 DNA reads as TGCACCAGCAGCCAAGCCCCCCGGCCAGCGGGGGGAAACAAACCCAACACCGGGGAGCTGTTTTTT.

This clone came up a few times. The same CDR3 is also encoded by other DNA sequences in this sample. The chain has TRBV5-4 and TRBJ1-1; tentative D call: TRBD1 (6 bases). Trimming stripped 4 bases from V and 4 bases from J, with 20 bases between. CDR1 and CDR2 from the germline V gene are SGHNT and YYREEE (reference sequence). The CDR3 consists of 16 residues. The CDR3 sequence is CASSPRGSQALTEAFF. DNA for the CDR3: TGTGCCAGCAGCCCCAGGGGTTCGCAGGCTCTCACTGAAGCTTTCTTT.